The entry below describes one T cell receptor (beta chain). Its antigen is as yet unknown. 13 Jbeta primers and 60 Vbeta primers were used for the PCR. Generated by immunoSEQ multiplex PCR, the TCRdb table keeps only in-frame clones and is missing some. The data contain roughly 100,000 clones, over 65% of them singletons. This sample is drawn from a study of cytomegalovirus exposure and HLA in healthy donors. Study at large: In a previous analysis, 95 million to 130 million unique TCR beta sequences were found from 150 million to 200 million T cells. General study points: Several of the most significant clusters appeared, in a later analysis, to be linked to common viral pathogens.

J lost 5 bases, V lost 4 bases, and 6 bases had no gene match. CDR3 size: 16 residues. Germline V CDR1 and CDR2: SGHRS, YFSETQ. This TCR was recovered from a woman aged 60-75 years in good health and CMV-seronegative. Sequencing used PBMCs. The genes are TRBV5-1 and TRBJ2-2; the match to TRBD2 covers 12 bases. CDR3 residues: CASSIILAGGTGELFF. DNA for the CDR3: TGCGCCAGCAGCATAATACTAGCGGGGGGAACCGGGGAGCTGTTTTTT.